Presented here are 11 T cell receptor beta chains from one specimen sequenced in a study of T cells in Graves' hyperthyroidism and ophthalmopathy. TCR beta CDR3 sequences were amplified from RNA transcripts. When the TCR CDR3 underwent first-round RT-PCR, the HTBI primer set was used. A single record per CDR3 protein comes from TCRdb applying MiXCR to the multiplex PCR reads. This table has 500,000 to 800,000 distinct CDR3 sequences, roughly 15% appearing once. Sequencing was done on a sample of blood. The receptors were gathered from a woman aged 45 to 65 with Graves' ophthalmopathy.

This clonotype showed up many times. CDR3 residues: CASSLSRVTNTEAFF. CDR3 DNA: TGCGCCAGCAGCTTGTCCCGTGTCACGAACACTGAAGCTTTCTTT. The chain carries TRBV5-1 and TRBJ1-1; D not resolved. V lost 1 base and J 1 base, leaving 11 bases between the germline ends. The CDR3 is 15 amino acids. Looked up from germline, CDR1 is SGHRS and CDR2 is YFSETQ.

Regarding this clonotype: This could be a read error, since a much larger clone is one nucleotide away. CDR3 bases: TGTGCCAACAGTATAGCGGGAGCGGGACTCGGCGAGCAGTACTTC. Translated, it gives CANSIAGAGLGEQYF. This rearrangement joins TRBV7-9 to TRBJ2-7; 9 bases map to TRBD2. CDR1 and CDR2 (germline): SEHNR, FQNEAQ (reference sequence). V shed 10 bases, J shed 6 bases, and the junction held 16 bases outside the gene matches. The CDR3 loop spans 15 amino acids.

The chain is built from TRBV6-5 and TRBJ1-3, with 7 nucleotides matching TRBD1. Trimming removed 2 bases from V and 0 bases from J; junction bases left unmatched: 7. The CDR3 is made up of 17 amino acids. Germline V gene lookup returns CDR1 MNHEY and CDR2 SVGAGI. The CDR3 here is CASSYQRGTVSGNTIYF. The CDR3 coding sequence is TGTGCCAGCAGTTACCAACGAGGGACAGTCTCTGGAAACACCATATATTTT.

This clonotype was picked up many times. The chain links TRBV7-6 to TRBJ2-3, with 8 bases aligning to TRBD2. Germline assignment: CDR1 SGHVS and CDR2 FNYEAQ. J was trimmed by 2 bases and V by 5 bases; bases with no gene match: 9. CDR3 size: 16 residues. The CDR3 DNA reads as TGTGCCAGCAGCCGCCGACTAGCGTCCCCCACAGATACGCAGTATTTT. It is translated as CASSRRLASPTDTQYF. The whole variable domain, remainder taken from reference TRBV7-6 and TRBJ2-3, is GAGVSQSPRYKVTKRGQDVALRCDPISGHVSLYWYRQALGQGPEFLTYFNYEAQQDKSGLPNDRFSAERPEGSISTLTIQRTEQRDSAMYRCASSRRLASPTDTQYFGPGTRLTVL.

This clonotype has at least ten counts. The chain joins TRBV7-2 to TRBJ1-5; 9 bases line up with TRBD1. The CDR3 contains 20 residues. Germline V gene data show CDR1 as SGHTA and CDR2 as FQGNSA. Trimming took 5 bases from V and 0 from J; bases not matched to a gene: 17. The CDR3: CASSIRDRGSGAYSNQPQHF. For the CDR3, the DNA is TGTGCCAGCAGCATTCGCGACAGGGGGTCGGGGGCGTATAGCAATCAGCCCCAGCATTTT.

In its sample, this clonotype was seen once. The chain uses TRBV19 and TRBJ1-5; 7 bases line up with TRBD1. CDR1 is LNHDA and CDR2 is SQIVND in the germline V gene (reference sequence). The CDR3 runs to 15 residues. Losses at the gene ends were 3 bases for V and 2 bases for J; bases not matched to a gene: 4. The CDR3 region has the DNA TGTGCCAGTAGTATGACAGGGTACGGCAATCAGCCCCAGCATTTT. It translates to CASSMTGYGNQPQHF.

This clonotype has just a few counts. The J gene is TRBJ1-1, the V gene TRBV6-1, with D perhaps TRBD1 (5 bases). Trimming pared 6 bases from V and 1 base from J, leaving 12 bases between. CDR1 and CDR2 from the germline V gene are MNHNS and SASEGT. This CDR3 contains 14 residues. CDR3 nucleotides: TGTGCCAGCAGCCGTCTTACAGGGAACACTGAAGCTTTCTTT. This codes for CASSRLTGNTEAFF.

In its sample, this clonotype was seen many times. The V gene is TRBV7-2, the J gene TRBJ2-1; 8 bases fit TRBD1. This CDR3 is built from 13 residues. Germline lookup yields CDR1 SGHTA and CDR2 FQGNSA. Trimming took 1 base from V and 15 from J; bases not matched to a gene: 8. CDR3 nucleotide sequence: TGTGCCAGCAGCTTAGAATGGGGGACAGGTCGGTTCTTC. It is translated as CASSLEWGTGRFF. The whole variable domain, remainder taken from reference TRBV7-2 and TRBJ2-1, is GAGVSQSPSNKVTEKGKDVELRCDPISGHTALYWYRQSLGQGLEFLIYFQGNSAPDKSGLPSDRFSAERTGGSVSTLTIQRTQQEDSAVYLCASSLEWGTGRFFGPGTRLTVL.

This CDR3 reads CASSLIQGAPTEAFF. The CDR3 nucleotides are TGTGCCAGCAGCTTAATACAGGGGGCCCCCACTGAAGCTTTCTTT. This chain links TRBV7-9 with TRBJ1-1; 9 bases align to TRBD1. The CDR3 has 15 amino acids. Germline V gives CDR1 SEHNR, CDR2 FQNEAQ (reference sequence). V lost 2 bases, J lost 4 bases, and 5 bases stayed unmatched.

This clonotype was detected ten times or more. The chain joins TRBV7-9 to TRBJ2-1; possible D gene TRBD1, 6 bases. V lost 2 bases to trimming and J lost 6 bases, with 20 bases between them. The CDR3 sequence is 17 residues long. CDR1 and CDR2 (germline): SEHNR, FQNEAQ (reference sequence). CDR3 protein: CASSLLGRGRGSNEQFF. CDR3 coding DNA: TGTGCCAGCAGCTTACTGGGAAGGGGGAGAGGGTCCAATGAGCAGTTCTTC. Filled out from reference TRBV7-9 and TRBJ2-1, the complete variable domain reads DTGVSQNPRHKITKRGQNVTFRCDPISEHNRLYWYRQTLGQGPEFLTYFQNEAQLEKSRLLSDRFSAERPKGSFSTLEIQRTEQGDSAMYLCASSLLGRGRGSNEQFFGPGTRLTVL.

There are many counts of this clonotype. This chain joins TRBV20-1 and TRBJ1-1, with 9 bases aligning to TRBD1. CDR1 is DFQATT, CDR2 SNEGSKA, per germline (reference sequence). The CDR3 spans 16 residues. The V and J ends lost 0 bases and 3 bases, in that order; junction bases with no gene match: 8. In nucleotides, the CDR3 is TGCAGTGCTAGAGATATTTTCGGACAGGGGTACACTGAAGCTTTCTTT. This codes for CSARDIFGQGYTEAFF.